One sample yielded the 4 T cell receptor beta chains listed below, sequenced in a study of graft-versus-host responses after intestinal transplantation. Repertoires were generated with immunoSEQ multiplex PCR, while TCRdb's copy carries only in-frame clones and drops some. The sample consists of roughly 70,000 clones, approximately 87% of them appearing once. No antigen is known for these receptors. The sequencing used unstimulated CD4+ T cells sorted from spleen or lymph node cells, collected before transplant. Receptor source: a human donor who was the organ donor for an intestinal transplant.

The rearrangement uses TRBV30 and TRBJ1-1; D perhaps matches TRBD1 (6 bases). This CDR3 is 12 amino acids long. The germline CDR1 and CDR2 sequences are GTSNPN and SVGIG (reference sequence). Trimming took 2 bases from V and 11 from J, leaving 15 bases between them. The CDR3 DNA is TGTGCCTGGAGTCAGGGGACGTCGGCGGCTTTCTTT. The encoded protein is CAWSQGTSAAFF.

This chain connects TRBV28 to TRBJ2-4; D might be TRBD1 (5 bases). The CDR3 spans 14 residues. Trimming removed 8 bases at V and 1 base at J, with 12 bases between. In germline, CDR1 is MDHEN, CDR2 SYDVKM. The CDR3 coding sequence is TGTGCCAGCTCTATGACAGCCGCCAAAAACATTCAGTACTTC. This sequence encodes CASSMTAAKNIQYF.

This clone turned up a few times. This chain connects TRBV6-5 to TRBJ1-6; tentatively, D is TRBD1 (5 bases). Trimming shortened V by 2 bases and J by 8 bases, and 16 bases separated the two germline ends. Germline V gives CDR1 MNHEY, CDR2 SVGAGI. This CDR3 is 16 amino acids long. The CDR3 spells CASSYQVEGRDSPLHF. The DNA of the CDR3 is TGTGCCAGCAGTTACCAAGTGGAGGGGAGGGATTCACCCCTCCACTTT.

The rearrangement links TRBV5-1 to TRBJ2-7, with 13 bases that match TRBD2. The CDR3 totals 15 residues. J lost 7 bases, V lost 3 bases, and 7 bases had no gene match. Germline assignment: CDR1 SGHRS and CDR2 YFSETQ. For the CDR3, the DNA is TGCGCCAGCAGCTCTGGACTAGCGGGGGCCCGAGAGCAGTACGTC. Translation: CASSSGLAGAREQYV.